These 5 T cell receptor beta chains were all obtained from the same sample, sequenced in a study of T-cell reconstitution after alpha-beta-depleted transplantation in children (dated by TCRdb to the mid-2010s). The library was generated by PCR. Sequenced using an Illumina HiSeq 2500. To normalize quantification of the TCRbeta repertoire, the TCR libraries were built with molecular barcoding that relied on unique molecular identifiers. TCRdb reanalyzed the raw reads on its own, using fastp at Q25 for trimming and MiXCR for clone calling, and kept in-frame beta chains. Rows with a matching CDR3 protein are joined into one entry that keeps the most common DNA and genes. This sample has around 700,000 distinct CDR3 sequences in its table, and about an eighth of those were observed once. The ten biggest clones cover approximately 0.8% of the sample. This specimen's treatment or condition label, per the study, means: allogeneic hematopoietic cell transplantation with graft depleted of TCRalphabeta T cells and CD19 B cells.

The sample was PBMCs, taken before TCRalphabeta/CD19-depleted stem cell transplant. The origin of the receptors is a girl aged 2-10 years with congenital amegakaryocytic thrombocytopenia, due to receive a stem cell transplant.

This clonotype has at least ten counts. The chain links TRBV10-2 to TRBJ2-1, with 11 positions matching TRBD2. Trimming removed 3 bases from V and 2 bases from J; junction bases left unmatched: 9. Germline CDR1 WSHSY, CDR2 SAAADI. This CDR3 has 18 residues. Written as DNA, the CDR3 is TGCGCCAGCAGTGACCTCACTAGCGGGAGCCTTACCTACAATGAGCAGTTCTTC. Translation gives CASSDLTSGSLTYNEQFF.

This clonotype was counted at least ten times. This rearrangement joins TRBV20-1 to TRBJ2-3; 12 nucleotides agree with TRBD2. The CDR3 totals 14 residues. V gave up 3 bases and J gave up 5 bases; unmatched junction bases: 3. Germline-derived CDR1 and CDR2 are DFQATT and SNEGSKA (reference sequence). This CDR3 is CSARTSGRGDTQYF. The DNA of the CDR3 is TGCAGTGCTAGGACTAGCGGGAGAGGAGATACGCAGTATTTT.

This chain connects TRBV3-1 to TRBJ2-1; 13 nucleotides align to TRBD2. Per germline, CDR1 LGHDT and CDR2 YNNKEL (reference sequence). This CDR3 has 16 amino acids. After removal of 3 bases from V and 10 bases from J, the junction contained 9 bases not matched to a gene. CDR3 in DNA: TGTGCCAGCAGCCAGTCAGGACTAGCGGGAGAGAGCGAGCAGTTCTTC. Translating it yields CASSQSGLAGESEQFF.

The chain combines TRBV20-1 with TRBJ1-1; TRBD1 is a possible D gene (5 bases). Germline CDR1 and CDR2: DFQATT and SNEGSKA (reference sequence). The CDR3 is 13 residues long. With 3 bases removed from V and 4 bases from J, the gap between germline ends came to 12 bases. DNA of the CDR3: TGCAGTGCTAGGGGGGTGGGGTCCACTGAAGCTTTCTTT. Encoded protein: CSARGVGSTEAFF.

The chain has TRBV20-1 and TRBJ2-7; TRBD2 is a possible D gene (6 bases). V lost 4 bases, J lost 2 bases, and 9 bases lay in between. CDR1 DFQATT and CDR2 SNEGSKA come from the germline V gene (reference sequence). The length of the CDR3 is 12 residues. DNA of the CDR3: TGCAGTGCTACGGGACTGCCCTACGAGCAGTACTTC. Translation: CSATGLPYEQYF.